In its sample, the clone carrying this T cell receptor beta chain was seen a few times. This entry comes from a study of T cell responses to AZD1222 COVID-19 vaccine. Some clones are missing from TCRdb's copy, which holds only in-frame ones; the method was immunoSEQ multiplex PCR. This table holds 65,000 to 95,000 clones, approximately 85% found once. The sequencing here drew on peripheral blood, taken 28 days after the second AZD1222 dose. The TCR was taken from an adult who received the AZD1222 COVID-19 vaccine.

DNA of the CDR3: TGTGCCAGCAGCTCGCCCACAGGGATGACTAACACTGAAGCTTTCTTT. This sequence encodes CASSSPTGMTNTEAFF. This chain uses TRBV11-2 with TRBJ1-1; D is perhaps TRBD1 (6 bases). The CDR3 totals 16 residues. Trimming pared 4 bases from V and 2 bases from J, leaving 17 bases between. Germline loops: CDR1 SGHAT, CDR2 FQNNGV.